This TCR beta chain is drawn from a study of blood T cell repertoires in COVID-19. On the study more broadly: The study drew acute and convalescent COVID-19 samples from the United States, Italy and Spain. T cells, B-cell-depleted T cells, or PBMCs provided the cDNA or gDNA that served as material.

Original handling: Estimation of nucleated cell counts was performed using reference gene primer amplification. The method was immunoSEQ multiplex PCR; TCRdb's version includes in-frame clones alone and lacks a portion of them. V, J and clone size are those of that table, while D and trimming were read from the DNA. The table lists fewer than 450,000 clones, roughly 88% of them singletons. Enrollment of patients from Seattle took place during active infection, with longitudinal follow-up. The receptor's source is a woman between 45 and 60 years old with COVID-19, enrolled during active disease. Sample: peripheral blood.

The CDR3 reads CASSSADRANYGYTF. The CDR3 DNA follows: TGTGCCAGCAGCTCCGCCGACAGGGCAAACTATGGCTACACCTTC. V usage is TRBV7-9 and J usage is TRBJ1-2; 7 bases line up with TRBD1. The J segment lost 2 bases and the V segment lost 4 bases, leaving 7 bases of the junction unmatched. This CDR3 is 15 amino acids long. Per germline, CDR1 SEHNR and CDR2 FQNEAQ (reference sequence).